Below, 32 T cell receptor beta chains from the same sample are listed, as sequenced in a study of blood T cell repertoires in COVID-19. Profiling relied on immunoSEQ multiplex PCR, and the TCRdb table lists in-frame clones only, not all of them. The table shows 200,000 to 300,000 clones, with about four fifths occurring only once. Sequencing was performed on peripheral blood. The receptors shown here come from a woman in her sixties or seventies with acute or convalescent COVID-19.

The J gene is TRBJ1-2, the V gene TRBV28; D ambiguous. V was clipped by 5 bases and J by 5 bases, with 18 bases between them. The germline V gene has CDR1 MDHEN and CDR2 SYDVKM. This CDR3 has 15 amino acids. CDR3 residues: CASSQAQSFHYGYTF. CDR3 nucleotides: TGTGCCAGCAGTCAGGCCCAATCCTTTCATTATGGCTACACCTTC.

This clone was observed a single time. The chain joins TRBV13 to TRBJ1-3; 7 bases align to TRBD1. The junction had 4 bases not matched to a gene; V was cut back by 5 bases and J by 0 bases. CDR1 and CDR2 from the germline V gene are PRHDT and FYEKMQ (reference sequence). CDR3 length: 15 amino acids. The CDR3 DNA follows: TGTGCCAGCAGCGTGGGACAGACCTCTGGAAACACCATATATTTT. This translates into CASSVGQTSGNTIYF.

This chain links TRBV5-1 with TRBJ2-3; a weak D match, TRBD2 (7 bases). CDR1 and CDR2 from the germline V gene are SGHRS and YFSETQ. CDR3 length: 15 residues. Trimming removed 2 bases from V and 2 bases from J, with 12 bases in between. The CDR3 is CASSLGGAVTDTQYF. The CDR3 coding sequence is TGCGCCAGCAGCTTAGGGGGGGCGGTCACAGATACGCAGTATTTT.

The chain is built from TRBV4-2 and TRBJ1-4; TRBD1 aligns across 7 bases. The CDR3 has 14 residues. From germline, CDR1 is LGHNA and CDR2 YNFKEQ. Germline trimming cut 4 bases from V and 8 bases from J; bases unmatched to any gene: 7. The CDR3 spells CASSLRGIDEKLFF. CDR3 nucleotide sequence: TGTGCCAGCAGCCTCAGGGGGATTGACGAAAAACTGTTTTTT.

The rearrangement joins TRBV7-2 to TRBJ1-2; 8 nucleotides match TRBD1. Germline CDR1 reads SGHTA; CDR2 reads FQGNSA. This CDR3 region has 14 residues. The V and J ends lost 5 bases and 0 bases, in that order; junction bases with no gene match: 2. This CDR3 is CASSVTGANYGYTF. CDR3 nucleotide sequence: TGTGCCAGCAGCGTGACAGGGGCTAACTATGGCTACACCTTC.

To note about this clone: In the same sample, other DNA sequences code for this CDR3. V gene TRBV18 combines with J gene TRBJ2-7; 9 bases line up with TRBD1. The CDR3 runs 14 residues. V shed 3 bases and J 1 base; nucleotides not matched to a gene: 1. CDR1 and CDR2 from the germline V gene are KGHSH and LQKENI. The CDR3 coding sequence is TGTGCCAGCTCACCCGGGACAGGGTCCTACGAGCAGTACTTC. It specifies CASSPGTGSYEQYF.

This clone was seen a handful of times. The rearrangement links TRBV6-5 to TRBJ1-2; 7 bases line up with TRBD1. CDR1 is MNHEY, CDR2 SVGAGI, per germline. Unmatched junction bases numbered 7, after V lost 2 bases and J lost 4 bases. This CDR3 has 15 amino acids. The CDR3 is CASSYVGQFLYGYTF. DNA of the CDR3: TGTGCCAGCAGTTACGTGGGACAGTTTCTCTATGGCTACACCTTC.

J is TRBJ1-2 and V is TRBV19; 8 positions agree with TRBD1. From germline, CDR1 is LNHDA and CDR2 SQIVND (reference sequence). The length of the CDR3 is 16 residues. The trim removed 3 bases at V and 2 bases at J, leaving 8 bases unmatched. The CDR3 nucleotides read TGTGCCAGTAGTATGAAACGACAGGGGCTAAACTATGGCTACACCTTC. It translates to CASSMKRQGLNYGYTF.

Only a few counts were recorded for this clone. V and J are TRBV5-1 and TRBJ2-7; tentatively, D is TRBD1 (5 bases). The germline V and J ends were trimmed by 4 bases and 2 bases, with 16 bases remaining between them. This CDR3 region has 15 residues. Germline V gene sequence: CDR1 SGHRS, CDR2 YFSETQ. This CDR3 reads CASSLNPTETYEQYF. CDR3 DNA sequence: TGCGCCAGCAGCCTCAACCCGACAGAGACCTACGAGCAGTACTTC.

The chain combines TRBV7-9 with TRBJ1-1, with D perhaps matching TRBD1 (6 bases). The CDR3 totals 11 residues. Germline lookup yields CDR1 SEHNR and CDR2 FQNEAQ (reference sequence). Between the trimmed V and J ends, which lost 5 bases and 7 bases, there was a span of 8 bases. The chain's CDR3 is CASSQTGEAFF. The DNA for the CDR3 is TGTGCCAGCAGCCAGACAGGTGAAGCTTTCTTT.

This rearrangement joins TRBV6-5 to TRBJ2-1; TRBD2 matches at 11 bases. V lost 6 bases to trimming and J lost 5 bases; unmatched junction nucleotides: 6. The CDR3 consists of 15 residues. Germline assignment: CDR1 MNHEY and CDR2 SVGAGI. The CDR3 sequence: CASRLTSGVNNEQFF. The CDR3 nucleotides are TGTGCCAGCAGGTTGACTAGCGGGGTTAACAATGAGCAGTTCTTC.

The chain recombines TRBV14 with TRBJ2-5; TRBD2 matches at 8 bases. Unmatched junction bases numbered 5, after V lost 1 base and J lost 1 base. Germline CDR1 and CDR2: SGHDN and FVKESK. The CDR3 extends over 16 amino acids. CDR3 nucleotide sequence: TGTGCCAGCAGCCAAGCTCGCGGGGGGCCCCAAGAGACCCAGTACTTC. Amino acids: CASSQARGGPQETQYF.

The chain has TRBV4-2 and TRBJ2-5, with D perhaps matching TRBD2 (6 bases). V was shortened by 0 bases and J by 5 bases, with 13 bases between the two germline ends. The germline V gene encodes CDR1 LGHNA and CDR2 YNFKEQ. The CDR3 covers 15 residues. For the CDR3, the DNA is TGTGCCAGCAGCCAAGATCGGGGGTTTTGGGAGACCCAGTACTTC. This sequence encodes CASSQDRGFWETQYF.

The rearrangement uses TRBV5-8 and TRBJ1-5, with TRBD1 matching over 8 bases. This CDR3 contains 18 residues. Trimming took 0 bases from V and 0 from J; bases not matched to a gene: 8. Germline lookup yields CDR1 SGHTS and CDR2 YDEGEE. This CDR3 is CASSLGRGHGLSNQPQHF. In nucleotides, the CDR3 is TGTGCCAGCAGCTTGGGCAGGGGGCACGGTCTTAGCAATCAGCCCCAGCATTTT.

The chain recombines TRBV2 with TRBJ1-2, with D maybe TRBD1 (6 bases). Per the germline V gene, CDR1 is SNHLY and CDR2 is FYNNEI. The CDR3 runs to 14 residues. Deletions cut 4 bases from V and 2 bases from J, with 11 bases between. The CDR3 sequence is CASSVGTLNYGYTF. CDR3 sequence (DNA): TGTGCCAGCAGTGTGGGGACACTCAACTATGGCTACACCTTC.

This chain joins TRBV14 and TRBJ2-7; D unresolved. There are 15 residues in the CDR3. Trimming pared 0 bases from V and 2 bases from J, leaving 11 bases between. Per the germline V gene, CDR1 is SGHDN and CDR2 is FVKESK. DNA of the CDR3: TGTGCCAGCAGCCAAGATCGTGTCAACACCTACGAGCAGTACTTC. This sequence encodes CASSQDRVNTYEQYF.

V and J are TRBV29-1 and TRBJ2-5; D may be TRBD2 (6 bases). CDR1 SQVTM and CDR2 ANQGSEA come from the germline V gene. V was shortened by 0 bases and J by 1 base, with 30 bases between the two germline ends. The CDR3 contains 21 residues. The CDR3 spells CSVEEKDEKWRGDHSQETQYF. The CDR3 bases are TGCAGCGTTGAAGAGAAAGACGAAAAGTGGAGGGGCGACCACTCCCAAGAGACCCAGTACTTC.

The chain combines TRBV6-2 or TRBV6-3 with TRBJ1-3; D unclear. This CDR3 region has 16 residues. The V end lost 6 bases, the J end lost 1 base, and 16 bases lay between the germline ends. From germline, CDR1 is MNHEY and CDR2 SVGEGT. The CDR3 region has the DNA TGTGCCAGCAGCTCGTCTACAACAGTTTCTGGAAACACCATATATTTT. It encodes CASSSSTTVSGNTIYF.

The rearrangement joins TRBV7-2 to TRBJ1-2, with 9 bases that match TRBD1. Trimming cost V 0 bases and J 8 bases; bases outside gene matches: 10. The germline gives CDR1 SGHTA, CDR2 FQGNSA. The CDR3 consists of 16 residues. The CDR3 loop is CASSLAWRGQGGGYTF. In nucleotides, the CDR3 is TGTGCCAGCAGCTTAGCGTGGAGGGGACAGGGAGGCGGCTACACCTTC.

The chain combines TRBV10-3 with TRBJ2-1, with D hard to call. CDR3 length equals 15 residues. V shed 3 bases and J shed 4 bases, with 13 bases lying between them. CDR1 is ENHRY and CDR2 is SYGVKD in the germline V gene. The CDR3 DNA is TGTGCCATCAGTGATAGTACTCTCTCGTACAATGAGCAGTTCTTC. Its protein is CAISDSTLSYNEQFF.

The chain employs TRBV29-1 and TRBJ1-1; no clear D. Trimming stripped 3 bases from V and 0 bases from J, with 8 bases between. The CDR3 is made up of 13 amino acids. Germline loops: CDR1 SQVTM, CDR2 ANQGSEA. The CDR3 loop is CSVENSLNTEAFF. CDR3 nucleotide sequence: TGCAGCGTTGAGAACAGCCTGAACACTGAAGCTTTCTTT.

V and J are TRBV5-1 and TRBJ2-3, with a weak D call TRBD2 (5 bases). V was shortened by 0 bases and J by 2 bases, with 7 bases between the two germline ends. Germline V gene data show CDR1 as SGHRS and CDR2 as YFSETQ. This CDR3 has 14 residues. The CDR3 coding sequence is TGCGCCAGCAGCTTGGCCGACTACACAGATACGCAGTATTTT. It yields the protein CASSLADYTDTQYF.

The rearrangement links TRBV10-1 to TRBJ2-3; TRBD1 aligns across 7 bases. Per the germline V gene, CDR1 is WNHNN and CDR2 is SYGVQD (reference sequence). V shed 0 bases, J shed 1 base, and the junction held 4 bases outside the gene matches. This CDR3 is built from 16 residues. The CDR3: CASSESTGRGTDTQYF. For the CDR3, the DNA is TGCGCCAGCAGTGAGTCGACAGGGAGAGGCACAGATACGCAGTATTTT.

For the CDR3, the DNA is TGTGCCAGCAGCTTGGGGGGGGACAACAGTCCTGAAAAACTGTTTTTT. Translation: CASSLGGDNSPEKLFF. The chain is built from TRBV11-2 and TRBJ1-4, with a weak D call TRBD1 (6 bases). V lost 3 bases to trimming and J lost 7 bases, with 18 bases between them. The CDR3 is made up of 16 amino acids. Germline CDR1 and CDR2: SGHAT and FQNNGV.

A single count supports this clone. The J gene is TRBJ1-2, the V gene TRBV7-9; 11 bases agree with TRBD1. CDR1 is SEHNR and CDR2 is FQNEAQ in the germline V gene (reference sequence). The CDR3 is 15 residues long. V was pared by 5 bases and J by 4 bases, with 6 bases of the junction left unmatched. CDR3 region: CASSGTDRGLYGYTF. In DNA, the CDR3 is TGTGCCAGCAGCGGAACGGACAGGGGGCTCTATGGCTACACCTTC.

With respect to this clone: The sample has other DNA sequences that encode this CDR3 too. The V call is TRBV2, the J call TRBJ1-3, with TRBD1 as a possible D gene (5 bases). Trimming stripped 8 bases from V and 0 bases from J, with 11 bases between. Germline CDR1 SNHLY, CDR2 FYNNEI. There are 14 residues in the CDR3. The CDR3 sequence: CASRTGFSGNTIYF. The CDR3 coding sequence is TGTGCCAGCCGAACAGGTTTCTCTGGAAACACCATATATTTT.

The chain combines TRBV5-6 with TRBJ1-6; D is uncertain. There are 17 residues in the CDR3. Germline assignment: CDR1 SGHDT and CDR2 YYEEEE. Trimming removed 0 bases from V and 9 bases from J, with 19 bases in between. CDR3 region: CASSLASIRLVGSPLHF. The CDR3 DNA reads TGTGCCAGCAGCTTGGCTTCTATCAGGCTCGTCGGTTCACCCCTCCACTTT.

The CDR3 loop is CASSLSRVIVYGYTF. The CDR3 DNA reads as TGTGCCAGCAGTTTATCCAGGGTGATAGTTTATGGCTACACCTTC. The V and J genes are TRBV28 and TRBJ1-2, with a weak D call TRBD1 (5 bases). The CDR3 has 15 amino acids. Trimming took off 1 base at V and 5 bases at J, with 14 bases between the two ends. The germline gives CDR1 MDHEN, CDR2 SYDVKM.

The chain is built from TRBV19 and TRBJ1-2; 12 bases are shared with TRBD1. J gave up 8 bases and V 2 bases, and 9 bases lay outside the gene matches. This CDR3 region has 16 residues. CDR1 is LNHDA and CDR2 is SQIVND in the germline V gene (reference sequence). The CDR3 DNA sequence: TGTGCCAGTAGTATAATTTGGGACAGGGGGCGATTCGGCTACACCTTC. Translation gives CASSIIWDRGRFGYTF.

The rearrangement links TRBV19 to TRBJ1-2; D remains unclear. Germline CDR1 reads LNHDA; CDR2 reads SQIVND (reference sequence). V lost 6 bases to trimming and J lost 4 bases, with 12 bases between them. The CDR3 runs to 13 residues. The CDR3 bases are TGTGCCAGTAGGATTCCGGAGCGCTATGGCTACACCTTC. This translates into CASRIPERYGYTF.

This sequence joins TRBV4-3 and TRBJ2-1, with 7 nucleotides matching TRBD2. Germline CDR1 reads LGHNA; CDR2 reads YSLEER. V shed 0 bases and J 3 bases; nucleotides not matched to a gene: 2. The CDR3 is made up of 15 amino acids. The CDR3 coding sequence is TGCGCCAGCAGCCAAGATGGACTAGACTACAATGAGCAGTTCTTC. Protein sequence: CASSQDGLDYNEQFF.

The CDR3 protein is CASTPTATNEKLFF. CDR3 in DNA: TGTGCCAGTACCCCGACTGCAACTAATGAAAAACTGTTTTTT. V is TRBV19 and J is TRBJ1-4; D is unresolved. From germline, CDR1 is LNHDA and CDR2 SQIVND (reference sequence). The CDR3 is 14 amino acids. Trimming pared 7 bases from V and 0 bases from J, leaving 9 bases between. Variable domain in full (rest from reference TRBV19 and TRBJ1-4): DGGITQSPKYLFRKEGQNVTLSCEQNLNHDAMYWYRQDPGQGLRLIYYSQIVNDFQKGDIAEGYSVSREKKESFPLTVTSAQKNPTAFYLCASTPTATNEKLFFGSGTQLSVL.